There are a few counts of the clone carrying this TCR beta chain. The antigen remains undetermined. The data originate from a study of beta chain features in type 1 diabetes. About the research overall: The examined sorted cells totaled around 100 million across samples. Overall study findings and caveats: When Type 1 diabetes patients were examined, their TCRB CDR3s proved moderately but significantly shorter in all four CD4+ subsets. Healthy donors had naive, central memory and Treg TCRB repertoires that appeared less similar than those seen among patients.

What was sequenced were expressed TCRB transcripts, since all of the isolated RNA had been reverse transcribed. Clones were read by immunoSEQ multiplex PCR, and TCRdb kept only the in-frame ones, dropping some. The sample shows about 300,000 clones, roughly 8% of them seen only once. CDR1 is KGHSH, CDR2 LQKENI, per germline. The CDR3 has 16 residues. The trim removed 3 bases at V and 3 bases at J, leaving 7 bases unmatched. The sequenced material came from central memory CD4+ T cells from blood. The genes are TRBV18 and TRBJ1-2; the match to TRBD1 covers 10 bases. The sequence came from a woman aged 18-29 years in good health. The CDR3 sequence is CASSPLGQGDHYGYTF. In nucleotides, the CDR3 is TGTGCCAGCTCACCCCTCGGACAGGGGGACCACTATGGCTACACCTTC.